This is a list of T cell receptor beta chains from one sample in a study of T cells in Graves' hyperthyroidism and ophthalmopathy. TCRdb re-called the multiplex PCR reads through MiXCR, storing one row per CDR3 protein. The sample includes a few hundred thousand distinct CDR3 sequences, roughly an eighth of them seen just once. The sequencing input was blood. These receptors originate from a woman in her late teens or twenties with Graves' hyperthyroidism. Both conserved end residues are part of each CDR3. D genes are given only for firm matches. Size is omitted from some rows. Given values are once, few, many or a class for expanded clones.

clone_size	d_call	v_call	j_call	cdr3_aa	cdr3_nt
many	TRBD2	TRBV28	TRBJ2-3	CASSTRTSGSDTDTQYF	TGTGCCAGCAGTACCCGGACTAGCGGGAGCGACACAGATACGCAGTATTTT
many	TRBD1	TRBV11-2	TRBJ1-2	CASKKTGNYGYTF	TGTGCCAGCAAAAAGACAGGGAACTATGGCTACACCTTC
once	.	TRBV6-2/TRBV6-3	TRBJ1-1	CASSCGTRLNTEAFF	TGTGCCAGCAGTTGCGGAACCCGGCTGAACACTGAAGCTTTCTTT
.	TRBD2	TRBV6-2/TRBV6-3	TRBJ2-7	CVSSWTSGSLAYEQYF	TGTGTCAGCAGTTGGACTAGCGGGAGTTTGGCCTACGAGCAGTACTTC
.	TRBD1	TRBV6-2/TRBV6-3	TRBJ1-6	CASSYAGDSETPLHF	TGTGCCAGCAGTTACGCGGGGGACAGCGAGACACCCCTCCACTTT
many	.	TRBV30	TRBJ1-1	CAWTGQPKGTEAFF	TGTGCCTGGACGGGCCAGCCGAAGGGCACTGAAGCTTTCTTT
many	.	TRBV7-2	TRBJ2-7	CASSPIGGEQYF	TGTGCCAGCAGCCCGATTGGGGGCGAGCAGTACTTC
.	.	TRBV20-1	TRBJ2-7	CSAPLGLSYEQYF	TGCAGTGCCCCCCTCGGGCTCTCCTACGAGCAGTACTTC
few	TRBD2	TRBV20-1	TRBJ2-7	CSAHGTSGKYEQYF	TGCAGTGCTCACGGGACTAGCGGGAAATACGAGCAGTACTTC
many	.	TRBV2	TRBJ2-7	CASSPGHLQYF	TGTGCCAGCAGTCCGGGACACCTGCAGTACTTC
many	.	TRBV27	TRBJ1-1	CASRPLGQEKVEAFF	TGTGCCAGCAGACCCCTCGGGCAGGAGAAAGTTGAAGCTTTCTTT
many	TRBD2	TRBV7-9	TRBJ2-5	CASSLARGNGETQYF	TGTGCCAGCAGCTTAGCGCGGGGGAATGGAGAGACCCAGTACTTC
.	.	TRBV9	TRBJ1-6	CASSVGTPYNSPLHF	TGTGCCAGCAGCGTAGGCACTCCCTATAATTCACCCCTCCACTTT
many	.	TRBV18	TRBJ2-7	CASSPPSVPMYEQYF	TGTGCCAGCTCACCACCTAGCGTGCCGATGTACGAGCAGTACTTC
.	.	TRBV15	TRBJ1-2	CATSGVYGYTF	TGTGCCACCTCAGGGGTGTATGGCTACACCTTC
many	.	TRBV27	TRBJ1-5	CASSFSGFQPQHF	TGTGCCAGCAGTTTCTCAGGATTTCAGCCCCAGCATTTT
many	.	TRBV6-1	TRBJ2-5	CASKSWIQETQYF	TGTGCCAGCAAAAGTTGGATCCAAGAGACCCAGTACTTC
.	.	TRBV6-2/TRBV6-3	TRBJ2-2	CASSPLTGAGELFF	TGTGCCAGCAGTCCCTTGACAGGCGCCGGGGAGCTGTTTTTT
.	.	TRBV30	TRBJ1-5	CAWSAGEAQPQHF	TGTGCCTGGAGTGCGGGGGAAGCTCAGCCCCAGCATTTT
.	.	TRBV15	TRBJ1-3	CATSAGNTIYF	TGTGCCACCAGCGCAGGAAACACCATATATTTT
many	TRBD2	TRBV20-1	TRBJ2-7	CSAPPPSGSYEQYF	TGCAGTGCCCCTCCCCCTAGCGGGAGTTACGAGCAGTACTTC
many	.	TRBV29-1	TRBJ2-1	CSVEGRRYNEQFF	TGCAGCGTTGAGGGAAGGCGGTACAATGAGCAGTTCTTC
many	.	TRBV12-3/TRBV12-4	TRBJ2-5	CANSLKRGAQETQYF	TGTGCCAACAGTCTAAAACGAGGGGCCCAAGAGACCCAGTACTTC
.	TRBD2	TRBV20-1	TRBJ2-7	CSAGTSGSGYEQYF	TGCAGTGCGGGAACTAGCGGGAGCGGCTACGAGCAGTACTTC
many	.	TRBV20-1	TRBJ2-4	CSAVDRRNGADIQYF	TGCAGTGCTGTCGACAGGAGAAATGGAGCGGACATTCAGTACTTC
many	.	TRBV12-3/TRBV12-4	TRBJ2-7	CASSSRAGHRFEQYF	TGTGCCAGCAGTTCCCGGGCGGGACACCGTTTCGAGCAGTACTTC
many	TRBD2	TRBV29-1	TRBJ2-7	CSVLGLAGSYEQYF	TGCAGCGTGCTAGGACTAGCGGGTTCCTACGAGCAGTACTTC
.	.	TRBV3-1	TRBJ1-6	CASSQASGGVSPLHF	TGTGCCAGCAGCCAAGCATCCGGCGGGGTTTCACCCCTCCACTTT
few	.	TRBV7-6	TRBJ2-2	CASSLTRVAGELFF	TGTGCCAGCAGCCTAACTAGGGTAGCCGGGGAGCTGTTTTTT